The following is a T cell receptor beta chain sequence with its context. The sample comes from a study of blood T cell repertoires in COVID-19. In assigning cohorts, the study relied on participant-reported clinical history. As processed by the authors: Estimated nucleated cell counts came from reference gene primer amplification. Clones were sequenced by immunoSEQ multiplex PCR, and TCRdb holds only the in-frame ones, with some missing. V and J calls and clone size come straight from that table; D and trimming were deduced from the DNA. The table has some 190,000 clones, 70% to 90% seen once; the top ten hold 3.5% to 5.5%. The CDR3 loop spans 13 amino acids. V lost 4 bases and J 6 bases, leaving 12 bases between the germline ends. Germline V gene data show CDR1 as KGHSH and CDR2 as LQKENI.

Sequenced input: PBMCs or T cells enriched from blood (not recorded which). The chain is built from TRBV18 and TRBJ1-2; D ambiguous. This sequence originates from a man aged 25-45 years with acute COVID-19. The CDR3 DNA reads as TGTGCCAGCTCACTAACTTCCCCAAATGGCTACACCTTC. Protein product: CASSLTSPNGYTF.